The 32 T cell receptor beta chains listed next were all sequenced from one sample in a study of T-cell reconstitution after alpha-beta-depleted transplantation in children. Unique molecular identifiers were used to barcode this TCRbeta library. TCRdb ran MiXCR on the PCR reads and lists one entry per CDR3 protein. The sample has 150,000 to 200,000 distinct CDR3 sequences; about 6.3% are singletons. The sequencing here drew on PBMCs from the stem cell graft donor, taken from the stem cell graft. These receptor sequences come from a human donor who donated a stem cell graft to a child with Wiskott-Aldrich syndrome.

In this sample, this clonotype turned up many times. V gene TRBV5-6 combines with J gene TRBJ2-1; 14 bases map to TRBD2. Trimming at V came to 5 bases and at J to 7 bases, leaving 8 bases not matched to a gene. Looked up from germline, CDR1 is SGHDT and CDR2 is YYEEEE. This CDR3 is 16 amino acids long. The DNA of the CDR3 is TGTGCCAGCAGTACGACTAGCGGGGGGGCCTTGAATGAGCAGTTCTTC. Amino acids: CASSTTSGGALNEQFF.

The chain employs TRBV7-8 and TRBJ2-2; 8 bases are a match to TRBD1. V was pared by 5 bases and J by 5 bases, with 7 bases of the junction left unmatched. The CDR3 is 15 residues long. Germline V CDR1 and CDR2: SGHVS, FQNEAQ. The CDR3 DNA sequence: TGTGCCAGCAGCCAAGGCAGGGGGCGGACCGGGGAGCTGTTTTTT. Translated: CASSQGRGRTGELFF. The whole variable domain, filled in from reference TRBV7-8 and TRBJ2-2, reads GAGVSQSPRYKVAKRGQDVALRCDPISGHVSLFWYQQALGQGPEFLTYFQNEAQLDKSGLPSDRFFAERPEGSVSTLKIQRTQQEDSAVYLCASSQGRGRTGELFFGEGSRLTVL.

This clonotype was detected many times. The rearrangement links TRBV5-1 to TRBJ1-2; D is undetermined. Trimming removed 2 bases from V and 2 bases from J, with 13 bases in between. The CDR3 covers 15 residues. Germline V gives CDR1 SGHRS, CDR2 YFSETQ. The CDR3 protein is CASSFSLQPNYGYTF. The CDR3 DNA follows: TGCGCCAGCAGCTTTTCGTTACAGCCCAACTATGGCTACACCTTC.

A few counts support this clonotype. V is TRBV5-1 and J is TRBJ1-1; D is unclear. V was shortened by 1 base and J by 5 bases, with 9 bases between the two germline ends. CDR1 and CDR2 from the germline V gene are SGHRS and YFSETQ. This CDR3 has 13 amino acids. This CDR3 is CASSLSSKTEAFF. CDR3 bases: TGCGCCAGCAGCTTGAGTTCCAAGACTGAAGCTTTCTTT.

This clonotype was seen ten or more times. The chain joins TRBV28 to TRBJ2-6; tentatively, D is TRBD2 (5 bases). V was clipped by 5 bases and J by 0 bases, with 8 bases between them. This CDR3 contains 15 residues. Germline V CDR1 and CDR2: MDHEN, SYDVKM. The CDR3 sequence: CASSKRGSGANVLTF. The CDR3 DNA follows: TGTGCCAGCAGTAAACGGGGCTCTGGGGCCAACGTCCTGACTTTC.

This clonotype was counted ten times or more. This chain links TRBV12-3 or TRBV12-4 with TRBJ1-5, with 11 bases identical to TRBD1. The CDR3 consists of 15 residues. The trim removed 5 bases at V and 6 bases at J, leaving 6 bases unmatched. CDR3: CASSEDRGLRQPQHF. CDR3 DNA sequence: TGTGCCAGCAGTGAGGACAGGGGGCTCCGTCAGCCCCAGCATTTT.

This clonotype was picked up many times. The gene calls are TRBV14 and TRBJ1-2; 10 bases map to TRBD1. Germline V CDR1 and CDR2: SGHDN, FVKESK. Losses at the gene ends were 4 bases for V and 0 bases for J; bases not matched to a gene: 17. The CDR3 sequence is 20 residues long. DNA for the CDR3: TGTGCCAGCAGCCCTACCGGGACAGGGGTCAACGGAAGCACTAACTATGGCTACACCTTC. Translated, it gives CASSPTGTGVNGSTNYGYTF. The whole variable domain, filled in from reference TRBV14 and TRBJ1-2, reads EAGVTQFPSHSVIEKGQTVTLRCDPISGHDNLYWYRRVMGKEIKFLLHFVKESKQDESGMPNNRFLAERTGGTYSTLKVQPAELEDSGVYFCASSPTGTGVNGSTNYGYTFGSGTRLTVV.

There are many counts of this clonotype. The rearrangement joins TRBV29-1 to TRBJ2-4, with 8 bases aligning to TRBD1. The CDR3 loop spans 14 amino acids. V was clipped by 5 bases and J by 0 bases; unmatched bases: 3. Germline-derived CDR1 and CDR2 are SQVTM and ANQGSEA. The CDR3 DNA reads as TGCAGCGTTCGACAGGGGTTAGCCAAAAACATTCAGTACTTC. It specifies CSVRQGLAKNIQYF.

This clonotype was counted at least ten times. J is TRBJ1-4 and V is TRBV27; TRBD1 agrees at 7 bases. There are 14 residues in the CDR3. Trimming at V came to 5 bases and at J to 8 bases, leaving 8 bases not matched to a gene. Germline V gene lookup returns CDR1 MNHEY and CDR2 SMNVEV (reference sequence). CDR3 loop: CASSQQGSGEKLFF. The CDR3 nucleotides are TGTGCCAGCAGTCAACAGGGGAGCGGGGAAAAACTGTTTTTT.

The chain employs TRBV2 and TRBJ2-1; D might be TRBD1 (6 bases). The CDR3 is 15 amino acids. Trimming stripped 5 bases from V and 0 bases from J, with 11 bases between. The germline V gene encodes CDR1 SNHLY and CDR2 FYNNEI. CDR3 protein: CASSRQASSYNEQFF. The CDR3 DNA reads TGTGCCAGCAGTAGACAGGCGAGCTCCTACAATGAGCAGTTCTTC.

This clonotype was counted many times. The J gene is TRBJ2-7, the V gene TRBV5-5, with 9 bases fitting TRBD2. Germline lookup yields CDR1 SGHKS and CDR2 YYEKEE (reference sequence). The V gene end was trimmed by 1 base and the J gene end by 0 bases; junction bases not matched to a gene: 2. The CDR3 covers 15 residues. CDR3 coding DNA: TGTGCCAGCAGCTTGCGGACTAGCGCCTCCTACGAGCAGTACTTC. This encodes CASSLRTSASYEQYF.

This clonotype was seen many times. The rearrangement joins TRBV20-1 to TRBJ2-1; 10 bases match TRBD2. This CDR3 spans 20 amino acids. Germline V gives CDR1 DFQATT, CDR2 SNEGSKA (reference sequence). V lost 5 bases and J lost 0; bases outside the gene matches: 19. CDR3 in DNA: TGCAGTGCTGAAACTACAGGGGGGCTAGCGGGAGCCAGCTCCTACAATGAGCAGTTCTTC. This translates into CSAETTGGLAGASSYNEQFF.

This clonotype was counted at least ten times. This chain links TRBV20-1 with TRBJ2-2; D is undetermined. CDR3 length equals 14 residues. The germline V gene encodes CDR1 DFQATT and CDR2 SNEGSKA (reference sequence). Trimming cost V 3 bases and J 0 bases, with 8 bases left between them. CDR3 DNA sequence: TGCAGTGCTAGTAGTCTTACGAACACCGGGGAGCTGTTTTTT. Protein sequence: CSASSLTNTGELFF.

This clonotype appeared many times. J is TRBJ2-1 and V is TRBV7-2; D possibly corresponds to TRBD2 (6 bases). CDR1 is SGHTA, CDR2 FQGNSA, per germline. Trimming removed 4 bases from V and 11 bases from J, with 21 bases in between. The CDR3 length is 15 residues. The CDR3 loop is CASSSRKVAAEKQFF. The DNA for the CDR3 is TGTGCCAGCAGCTCGAGGAAGGTAGCGGCAGAGAAGCAGTTCTTC.

The chain couples TRBV12-3 or TRBV12-4 to TRBJ2-2; 9 bases align to TRBD2. This CDR3 has 16 amino acids. J gave up 6 bases and V 7 bases, and 12 bases lay outside the gene matches. The CDR3 is CASNFIAGEIAGELFF. CDR3 nucleotides: TGTGCCAGCAATTTTATAGCGGGAGAAATTGCCGGGGAGCTGTTTTTT.

There are many counts of this clonotype. The rearrangement joins TRBV5-1 to TRBJ2-5; the match to TRBD2 covers 11 bases. This CDR3 region has 14 residues. In germline, CDR1 is SGHRS, CDR2 YFSETQ. V shed 1 base, J shed 4 bases, and the junction held 0 bases outside the gene matches. The chain's CDR3 is CASSLTSGRETQYF. The CDR3 DNA is TGCGCCAGCAGCTTGACTAGCGGGAGAGAGACCCAGTACTTC. Full variable domain (missing parts from reference TRBV5-1 and TRBJ2-5): KAGVTQTPRYLIKTRGQQVTLSCSPISGHRSVSWYQQTPGQGLQFLFEYFSETQRNKGNFPGRFSGRQFSNSRSEMNVSTLELGDSALYLCASSLTSGRETQYFGPGTRLLVL.

This clonotype was counted ten times or more. For the CDR3, the DNA is TGCAGCGTTAATTTTGGTAGAAATCAGCCCCAGCATTTT. Protein: CSVNFGRNQPQHF. The chain uses TRBV29-1 and TRBJ1-5; no definite D call. CDR3 length: 13 residues. Germline lookup yields CDR1 SQVTM and CDR2 ANQGSEA. V was clipped by 5 bases and J by 4 bases, with 12 bases between them.

This clonotype was detected ten times or more. V gene TRBV7-2 combines with J gene TRBJ2-7, with 7 nucleotides matching TRBD2. CDR1 SGHTA and CDR2 FQGNSA come from the germline V gene. This CDR3 is built from 13 residues. J gave up 3 bases and V 5 bases, and 4 bases lay outside the gene matches. CDR3 nucleotides: TGTGCCAGCAGCCGCGGCGGGGGCTACGAGCAGTACTTC. It translates to CASSRGGGYEQYF.

This clonotype has at least ten counts. The V call is TRBV5-1, the J call TRBJ2-7; D might be TRBD1 (5 bases). V lost 3 bases and J lost 0, with 10 bases in between. Germline values: CDR1 SGHRS, CDR2 YFSETQ. The length of the CDR3 is 14 residues. The CDR3 nucleotides read TGCGCCAGCAGCTCGGACACCAGCTCCTACGAGCAGTACTTC. It codes for CASSSDTSSYEQYF.

This clonotype was picked up many times. The rearrangement uses TRBV28 and TRBJ2-5; no reliable D call. The V gene's germline CDR1 is MDHEN and CDR2 SYDVKM. This CDR3 is built from 15 residues. The ends were cut back, 2 bases at V and 7 bases at J, with 17 bases in the middle. The CDR3 bases are TGTGCCAGCAGTTTAAGGACGGACCTTACGTCGACCCAGTACTTC. This gives the protein CASSLRTDLTSTQYF.

The table lists this clonotype with many counts. The J gene is TRBJ2-7, the V gene TRBV13, with TRBD1 identical over 9 bases. This CDR3 has 15 residues. Trimming removed 5 bases from V and 3 bases from J; junction bases left unmatched: 8. Germline loops: CDR1 PRHDT, CDR2 FYEKMQ (reference sequence). CDR3: CASSPSGQGHYEQYF. The CDR3 DNA is TGTGCCAGCAGCCCGTCGGGACAGGGCCACTACGAGCAGTACTTC.

Many counts were recorded for this clonotype. The rearrangement joins TRBV9 to TRBJ1-2; 7 bases match TRBD1. V shed 4 bases and J 3 bases; nucleotides not matched to a gene: 18. The CDR3 contains 18 residues. Germline V CDR1 and CDR2: SGDLS, YYNGEE. As DNA, the CDR3 is TGTGCCAGCAGCTCAAGAGGGGATGGGGACAGATATTACTATGGCTACACCTTC. This sequence encodes CASSSRGDGDRYYYGYTF. Complete variable domain (other parts from reference TRBV9 and TRBJ1-2): DSGVTQTPKHLITATGQRVTLRCSPRSGDLSVYWYQQSLDQGLQFLIQYYNGEERAKGNILERFSAQQFPDLHSELNLSSLELGDSALYFCASSSRGDGDRYYYGYTFGSGTRLTVV.

At least ten counts were recorded for this clonotype. The V and J genes are TRBV5-8 and TRBJ2-4, with unresolved D. The germline V and J ends were trimmed by 4 bases and 11 bases, with 13 bases remaining between them. Germline lookup yields CDR1 SGHTS and CDR2 YDEGEE. This CDR3 contains 12 residues. The CDR3 DNA reads TGTGCCAGCAGCCTACGAAAGAATGTTCAGTACTTC. This codes for CASSLRKNVQYF. The full variable domain, rest sourced from reference TRBV5-8 and TRBJ2-4, is EAGVTQSPTHLIKTRGQQATLRCSPISGHTSVYWYQQALGLGLQFLLWYDEGEERNRGNFPPRFSGRQFPNYSSELNVNALELEDSALYLCASSLRKNVQYFGAGTRLSVL.

The V call is TRBV20-1, the J call TRBJ1-5; no firm D call. This CDR3 has 17 amino acids. CDR1 is DFQATT and CDR2 is SNEGSKA in the germline V gene (reference sequence). Trimming cost V 0 bases and J 0 bases, with 15 bases left between them. The CDR3 region has the DNA TGCAGTGCTAGAGATCCGGCAGGCGACCTTAGCAATCAGCCCCAGCATTTT. Residues: CSARDPAGDLSNQPQHF.

In this sample, this clonotype turned up many times. The CDR3 loop is CASSLNAGSQETQYF. The CDR3 DNA sequence: TGTGCCAGCTCACTAAATGCGGGAAGCCAAGAGACCCAGTACTTC. J is TRBJ2-5 and V is TRBV18; TRBD2 might be the D (6 bases). The V gene lost 4 bases and the J gene lost 1 base, with 13 bases spanning the gap. CDR1 and CDR2 (germline): KGHSH, LQKENI. The CDR3 extends over 15 amino acids.

This clonotype was detected many times. The chain has TRBV14 and TRBJ2-1; 8 nucleotides agree with TRBD1. The germline V gene encodes CDR1 SGHDN and CDR2 FVKESK. The CDR3 covers 17 residues. Germline trimming cut 3 bases from V and 0 bases from J; bases unmatched to any gene: 7. CDR3 nucleotides: TGTGCCAGCAGCCACCAGACAGGGGCCCTCTCCTACAATGAGCAGTTCTTC. Translating gives CASSHQTGALSYNEQFF. Together with reference TRBV14 and TRBJ2-1, the CDR3 gives the full variable domain: EAGVTQFPSHSVIEKGQTVTLRCDPISGHDNLYWYRRVMGKEIKFLLHFVKESKQDESGMPNNRFLAERTGGTYSTLKVQPAELEDSGVYFCASSHQTGALSYNEQFFGPGTRLTVL.

This clonotype was observed a single time. The chain is built from TRBV5-1 and TRBJ1-1; D unresolved. The CDR3 is made up of 14 amino acids. CDR1 is SGHRS, CDR2 YFSETQ, per germline. V lost 3 bases to trimming and J lost 3 bases, with 12 bases between them. The CDR3 loop reads CASSYNRGDTEAFF. The DNA for the CDR3 is TGCGCCAGCAGCTACAACAGAGGAGACACTGAAGCTTTCTTT.

This clonotype came up a few times. The chain is built from TRBV3-1 and TRBJ1-6; TRBD1 agrees at 8 bases. The CDR3 covers 18 residues. CDR1 is LGHDT, CDR2 YNNKEL, per germline (reference sequence). With V trimmed by 3 bases and J by 0 bases, 7 bases remained unmatched. The CDR3 nucleotides read TGTGCCAGCAGCCATCCCTCAGGGGGCGCCTCCTATAATTCACCCCTCCACTTT. This encodes CASSHPSGGASYNSPLHF.

This clonotype appeared many times. This chain uses TRBV7-2 with TRBJ2-1; 10 bases match TRBD2. V shed 5 bases and J 4 bases; nucleotides not matched to a gene: 11. This CDR3 region has 17 residues. Germline V gene data show CDR1 as SGHTA and CDR2 as FQGNSA. This chain's CDR3 is CASSGRPLAGAYNEQFF. As DNA, the CDR3 is TGTGCCAGCAGCGGACGACCCCTAGCGGGAGCTTACAATGAGCAGTTCTTC.

In this sample, this clonotype turned up many times. The gene calls are TRBV12-3 or TRBV12-4 and TRBJ1-3; unclear D gene. Trimming stripped 6 bases from V and 4 bases from J, with 10 bases between. The CDR3 is 13 residues long. CDR3 sequence (DNA): TGTGCCAGCAGACCCGGAGGGGGAAACACCATATATTTT. It yields the protein CASRPGGGNTIYF.

This clonotype showed up just a few times. The J gene is TRBJ2-5, the V gene TRBV5-1; 7 bases are shared with TRBD1. V shed 0 bases and J 4 bases; nucleotides not matched to a gene: 9. The CDR3 is made up of 16 amino acids. Germline CDR1 and CDR2: SGHRS and YFSETQ. Written as DNA, the CDR3 is TGCGCCAGCAGCTTGGTTACAGGGACAGTATCAGAGACCCAGTACTTC. Translation: CASSLVTGTVSETQYF.

This clonotype has a count of ten or more. The rearrangement links TRBV4-3 to TRBJ2-5; no definite D call. V gave up 0 bases and J gave up 3 bases, with 5 bases separating them. The CDR3 spans 13 residues. Germline CDR1 is LGHNA and CDR2 is YSLEER. CDR3 sequence (DNA): TGCGCCAGCAGCCAAGATGAGGAAGAGACCCAGTACTTC. It is translated as CASSQDEEETQYF.